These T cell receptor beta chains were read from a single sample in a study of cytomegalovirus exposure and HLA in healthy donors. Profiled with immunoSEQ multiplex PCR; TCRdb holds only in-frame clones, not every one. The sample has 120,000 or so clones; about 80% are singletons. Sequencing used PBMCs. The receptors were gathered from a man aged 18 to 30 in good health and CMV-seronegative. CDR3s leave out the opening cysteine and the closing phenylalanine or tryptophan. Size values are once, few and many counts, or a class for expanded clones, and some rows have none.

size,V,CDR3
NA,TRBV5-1,ASSLAGTDTQY
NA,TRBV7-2,ASSLGTVETQY
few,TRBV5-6,ASSPLGSTDTQY
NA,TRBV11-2,ASSRDHILANTQY
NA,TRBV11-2,ASSLPDRNTEAF
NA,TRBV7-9,ASSSQTSLSSYEQY
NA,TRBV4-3,ASSQEEAQYEQY
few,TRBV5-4,ASSPKSNTEAF
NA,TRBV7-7,ASSLEAGSETQY
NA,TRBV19,ASSPGQWFTDTQY
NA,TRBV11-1,ASSLGSRSASSYEQY
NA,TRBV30,AWRNSLHNEQF
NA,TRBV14,ASSQFTPSRSRYEQY
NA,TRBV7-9,ASSLWPQGATNEKLF
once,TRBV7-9,ASSLQGLSYGYT